Here is one T cell receptor beta chain with its context. The antigen remains undetermined. The sample belongs to a study of cytotoxic CD8 clonotypes in ibrutinib-treated CLL. About the study: Collecting the response samples happened after a median approximately twelve months of treatment, with a range of 6 to 36.

Deep sequencing aimed at 1 in 200,000 to 1 in 1 million T cells' resolution. Clones were read by immunoSEQ multiplex PCR, and TCRdb kept only the in-frame ones, dropping some. This sample yields hundreds of thousands of clones, of which about 64% are seen a single time; roughly 6% belongs to the top ten. Germline CDR1 and CDR2: KGHSH and LQKENI. Trimming pared 4 bases from V and 4 bases from J, leaving 7 bases between. The length of the CDR3 is 12 residues. Study-wide results and caveats: Clonality increased at ibrutinib response and stayed stable in sustained remission. At progression, however, it fell back toward baseline. Public clonotypes, rarely seen, contracted or held steady on treatment.

The receptor was isolated from a human donor with chronic lymphocytic leukemia. The source was PBMCs, collected after 36 months of ibrutinib treatment. The V call is TRBV18, the J call TRBJ2-5; D unresolved. The CDR3 DNA reads as TGTGCCAGCTCACAAACTCCAGAGACCCAGTACTTC. Amino acids: CASSQTPETQYF.